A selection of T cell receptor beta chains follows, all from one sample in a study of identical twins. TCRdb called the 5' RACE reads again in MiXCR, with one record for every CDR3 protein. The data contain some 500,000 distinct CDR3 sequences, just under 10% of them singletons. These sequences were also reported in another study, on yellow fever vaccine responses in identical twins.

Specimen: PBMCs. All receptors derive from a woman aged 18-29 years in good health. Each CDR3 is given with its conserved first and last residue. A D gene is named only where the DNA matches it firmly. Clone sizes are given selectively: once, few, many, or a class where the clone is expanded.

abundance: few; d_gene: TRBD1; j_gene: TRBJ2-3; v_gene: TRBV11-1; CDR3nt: TGTGCCAGCCGGGACAGGGCTCCTTCAGATACGCAGTATTTT; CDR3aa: CASRDRAPSDTQYF
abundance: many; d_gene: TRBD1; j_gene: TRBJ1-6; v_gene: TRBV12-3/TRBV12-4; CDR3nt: TGTGCCAGCAGGGACAGGAATTCACCCCTCCACTTT; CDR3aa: CASRDRNSPLHF
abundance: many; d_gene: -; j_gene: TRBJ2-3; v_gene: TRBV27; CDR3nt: TGTGCCAGCAGAGGTGGTGGGGGGCCCGCAGATACGCAGTATTTT; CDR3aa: CASRGGGGPADTQYF
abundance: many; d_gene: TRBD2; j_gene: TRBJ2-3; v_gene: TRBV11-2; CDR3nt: TGTGCCAGCAGCTTAGAGGGACTAGCGGGGGGGCCTCGTTCAGATACGCAGTATTTT; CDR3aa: CASSLEGLAGGPRSDTQYF
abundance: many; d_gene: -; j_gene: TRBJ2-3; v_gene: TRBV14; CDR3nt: TGTGCCAGCAGCCAGGTCAACACAGATACGCAGTATTTT; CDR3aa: CASSQVNTDTQYF
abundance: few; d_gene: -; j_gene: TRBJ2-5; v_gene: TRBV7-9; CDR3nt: TGTGCCAGCAGCTTAGTTGTCCAGGACCAAGAGACCCAGTACTTC; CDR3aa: CASSLVVQDQETQYF
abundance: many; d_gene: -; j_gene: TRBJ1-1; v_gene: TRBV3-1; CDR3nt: TGTGCCAGCAGCCAATTAGACAGTAACACTGAAGCTTTCTTT; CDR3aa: CASSQLDSNTEAFF
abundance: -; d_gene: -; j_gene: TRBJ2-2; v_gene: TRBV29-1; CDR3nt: TGCAGCGCCCCCGGGCCCTCAAACACCGGGGAGCTGTTTTTT; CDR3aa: CSAPGPSNTGELFF
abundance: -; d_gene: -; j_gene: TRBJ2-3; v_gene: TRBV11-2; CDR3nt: TGTGCCAGCAGGGAAATAGGGGGGGGGGTTAAAGATACGCAGTATTTT; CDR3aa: CASREIGGGVKDTQYF
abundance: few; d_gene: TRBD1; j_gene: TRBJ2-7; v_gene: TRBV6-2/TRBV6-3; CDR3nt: TGTGCCAGCAGTTACTCGATTTCCCAGGGGGCAAGGCGGTACGAGCAGTACTTC; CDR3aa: CASSYSISQGARRYEQYF
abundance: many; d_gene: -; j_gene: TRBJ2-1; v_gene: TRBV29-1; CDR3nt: TGCAGCGTCAAGAATGAGCAGTTCTTC; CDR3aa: CSVKNEQFF
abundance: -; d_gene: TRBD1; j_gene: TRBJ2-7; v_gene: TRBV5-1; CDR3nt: TGCGCCAGCAGCTTACGGGACAGGGTTTTCGGTGAGCAGTACTTC; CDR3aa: CASSLRDRVFGEQYF
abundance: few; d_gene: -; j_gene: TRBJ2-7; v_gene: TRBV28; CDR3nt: TGTGCCAGCAGTTTATCCTGGACGTGGGGGGGCGGCCCCACGCCCCTCTCCTACGAGCAGTACTTC; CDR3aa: CASSLSWTWGGGPTPLSYEQYF
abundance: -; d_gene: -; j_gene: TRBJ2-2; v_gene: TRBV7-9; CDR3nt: TGTGCCAGCAGTTCTACAGGGATAGGCAGCGGGGAGCTGTTTTTT; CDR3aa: CASSSTGIGSGELFF
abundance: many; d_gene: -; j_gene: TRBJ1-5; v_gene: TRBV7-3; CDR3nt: TGTGCCAGCAGCTTAAATGGGGGGCAACAGGGTCGCCGCCCGAATAGCAATCAGCCCCAGCATTTT; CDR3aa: CASSLNGGQQGRRPNSNQPQHF
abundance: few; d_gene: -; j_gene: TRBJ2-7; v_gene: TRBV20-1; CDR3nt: TGCAGTGCTAGTCCATTACCGGACAGACTGGAGCAGTACTTC; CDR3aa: CSASPLPDRLEQYF
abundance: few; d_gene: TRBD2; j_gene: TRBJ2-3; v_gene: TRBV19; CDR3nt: TGTGCCAGTAGTACGAGACTAGCGGGGGGTTCCACAGATACGCAGTATTTT; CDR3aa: CASSTRLAGGSTDTQYF
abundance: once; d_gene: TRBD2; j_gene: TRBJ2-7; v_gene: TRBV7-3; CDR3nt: TGTGCCAGCAGCACCTCAGCGGGGGGGCCGGACGAGCAGTACTTC; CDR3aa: CASSTSAGGPDEQYF
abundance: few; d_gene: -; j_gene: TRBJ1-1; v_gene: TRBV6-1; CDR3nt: TGTGCCAGCAGGATCATAGGACACCCTGAAGCTTTCTTT; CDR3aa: CASRIIGHPEAFF
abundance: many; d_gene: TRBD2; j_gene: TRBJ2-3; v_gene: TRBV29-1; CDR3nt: TGCAGCGTTGCCGGGACTAGCTCTACGGCCGATACGCAGTATTTT; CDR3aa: CSVAGTSSTADTQYF
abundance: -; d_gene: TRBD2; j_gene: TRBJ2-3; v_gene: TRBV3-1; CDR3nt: TGTGCCAGCAACCAAGGGGACTATCGCACAGATACGCAGTATTTT; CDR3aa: CASNQGDYRTDTQYF
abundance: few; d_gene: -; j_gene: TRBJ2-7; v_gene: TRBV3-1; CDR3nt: TGTGCCAGCTCCACCGGTCAGGGCCCTTGGGACGAGCAGTACTTC; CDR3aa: CASSTGQGPWDEQYF
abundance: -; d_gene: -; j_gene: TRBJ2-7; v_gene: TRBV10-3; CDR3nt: TGTGCCATCAGTGATCCTATAACGGGGGCAGGGCACCCCGAGCAGTACTTC; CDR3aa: CAISDPITGAGHPEQYF
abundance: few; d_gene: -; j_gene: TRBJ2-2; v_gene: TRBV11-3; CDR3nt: TGTGCCAGCAGCTTAGATCTGCGTGGGGGCACCGGGGAGCTGTTTTTT; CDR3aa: CASSLDLRGGTGELFF
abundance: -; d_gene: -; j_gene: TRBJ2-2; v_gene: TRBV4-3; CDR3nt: TGCGCCAGCAGCCAAGATTACGGACAGCTAACCGGGGAGCTGTTTTTT; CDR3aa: CASSQDYGQLTGELFF
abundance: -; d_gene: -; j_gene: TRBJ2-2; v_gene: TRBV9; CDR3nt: TGTGCCAGCAGCGTAGCTAGACAGGTAGCGAACACCGGGGAGCTGTTTTTT; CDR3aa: CASSVARQVANTGELFF
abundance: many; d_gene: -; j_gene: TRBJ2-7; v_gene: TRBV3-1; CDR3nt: TGTGCCAGCAGCCAAGGGCTCCTGGTGAGTGAGCAGTACTTC; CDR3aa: CASSQGLLVSEQYF
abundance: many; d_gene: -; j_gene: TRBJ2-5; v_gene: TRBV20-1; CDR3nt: TGCAGTGCCTTCTGGGGAGAAGAGACCCAGTACTTC; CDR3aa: CSAFWGEETQYF
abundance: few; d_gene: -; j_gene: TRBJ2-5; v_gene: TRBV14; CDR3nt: TGTGCCAGCAGTCGTTGGGACGGACAAGAGACCCAGTACTTC; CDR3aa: CASSRWDGQETQYF
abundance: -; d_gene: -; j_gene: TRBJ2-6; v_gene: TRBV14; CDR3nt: TGTGCCAGCAGCCAAGTTCCCAACGTCCTGACTTTC; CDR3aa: CASSQVPNVLTF
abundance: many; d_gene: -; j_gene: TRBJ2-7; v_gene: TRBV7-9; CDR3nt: TGTGCCAGCAGTTTTAGCGGAGGGGCCCCGCGCGAGCAGTACTTC; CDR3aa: CASSFSGGAPREQYF
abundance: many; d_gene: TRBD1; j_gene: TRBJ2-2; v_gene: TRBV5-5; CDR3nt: TGTGCCAGCAGCTTGAACAGGGGTTACACCGGGGAGCTGTTTTTT; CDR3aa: CASSLNRGYTGELFF
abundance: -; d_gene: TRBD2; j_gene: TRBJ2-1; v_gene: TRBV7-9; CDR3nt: TGTGCCAGCAGCCCTGCCGAGCGGGAGGTTGACTACAATGAGCAGTTCTTC; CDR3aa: CASSPAEREVDYNEQFF
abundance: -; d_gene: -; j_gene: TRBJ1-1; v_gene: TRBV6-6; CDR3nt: TGTGCCAGCAGTTACTCGCAGGGTCTGGGGGCTTTCTTT; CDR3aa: CASSYSQGLGAFF
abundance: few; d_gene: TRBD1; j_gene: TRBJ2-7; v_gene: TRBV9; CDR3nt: TGTGCCAGCAGCGTAGCTGGGGGTTGGCAGGGGGCCGACGAGCAGTACTTC; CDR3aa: CASSVAGGWQGADEQYF
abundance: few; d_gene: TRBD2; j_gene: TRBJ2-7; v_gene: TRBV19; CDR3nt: TGTGCCAGTAAAGCGGGGGAGCTCCCGCTTAGCGAGCAGTACTTC; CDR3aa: CASKAGELPLSEQYF
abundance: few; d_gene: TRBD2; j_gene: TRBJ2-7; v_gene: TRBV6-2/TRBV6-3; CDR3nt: TGTGCCAGCAGTTACTCGCAGCGGGAGGGTCCCTACGAGCAGTACTTC; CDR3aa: CASSYSQREGPYEQYF
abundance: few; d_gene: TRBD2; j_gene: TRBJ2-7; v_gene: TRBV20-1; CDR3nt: TGCAGTGCTAGACGGGTGACTAGCGGGAGGAGCGCCTACGAGCAGTACTTC; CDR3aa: CSARRVTSGRSAYEQYF
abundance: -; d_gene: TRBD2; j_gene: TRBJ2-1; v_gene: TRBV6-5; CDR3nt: TGTGCCAGCAGTTACTTCAGGGCGGGAGCCCAGTCAGGGAATGAGCAGTTCTTC; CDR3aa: CASSYFRAGAQSGNEQFF
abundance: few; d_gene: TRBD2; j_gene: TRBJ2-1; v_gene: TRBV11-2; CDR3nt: TGTGCCAGCCGGGAGGGCCCCCCCAATGAGCAGTTCTTC; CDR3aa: CASREGPPNEQFF
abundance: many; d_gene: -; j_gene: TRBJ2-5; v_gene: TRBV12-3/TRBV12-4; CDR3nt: TGTGCCAGCAGTTTTATCTCTAAAGAGACCCAGTACTTC; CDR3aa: CASSFISKETQYF
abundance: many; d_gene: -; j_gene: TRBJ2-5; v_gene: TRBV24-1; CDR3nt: TGTGCCACCAGTGATTTGGAGGATCAGGAGACCCAGTACTTC; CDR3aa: CATSDLEDQETQYF